What follows are 2 T cell receptor beta chains derived from one specimen sequenced in a study of STAT3 mutations in large granular lymphocyte leukemia. Findings and caveats of the study: At least one immunodominant TCR beta clonotype appeared in every T-cell large granular lymphocyte leukemia patient.

Some clones are missing from TCRdb's copy, which holds only in-frame ones; the method was immunoSEQ multiplex PCR. This table has about 34,000 clones, about 90% appearing once. These receptors are not linked to any known antigen. Sequencing was performed on peripheral blood mononuclear cells. The receptors stem from a man between 60 and 75 years old with T-cell large granular lymphocyte leukemia. Some clones in this sample may be carry-over from other donors' samples.

The chain couples TRBV7-9 to TRBJ2-5, with D unresolved. CDR1 SEHNR and CDR2 FQNEAQ come from the germline V gene (reference sequence). The CDR3 consists of 12 residues. Trimming left V 4 bases short and J 5 bases short, with 8 bases between. CDR3 sequence reads: CASSSQGETQYF. The CDR3, as DNA: TGTGCCAGCAGCTCCCAAGGGGAGACCCAGTACTTC. Filled out from reference TRBV7-9 and TRBJ2-5, the complete variable domain reads DTGVSQNPRHKITKRGQNVTFRCDPISEHNRLYWYRQTLGQGPEFLTYFQNEAQLEKSRLLSDRFSAERPKGSFSTLEIQRTEQGDSAMYLCASSSQGETQYFGPGTRLLVL.

The chain is built from TRBV29-1 and TRBJ2-2; no firm D call. The ends were cut back, 4 bases at V and 6 bases at J, with 6 bases in the middle. The CDR3 runs to 11 residues. Germline CDR1 is SQVTM and CDR2 is ANQGSEA. DNA of the CDR3: TGCAGCGTTGCCGACCCCGGGGAGCTGTTTTTT. It translates to CSVADPGELFF.